A single T cell receptor (beta chain) is shown here with its context. The antigen is not known. This entry belongs to a study of vaccination and CD4 T cells after COVID-19. Study-level findings and limits: With convalescent patients, a median approximately 90% of reactive clones emerged solely after vaccination.

Sequencing of cultured CD4+ T cell DNA used the Oncomine TCR Beta short-read assay. One entry per CDR3 protein results from TCRdb running MiXCR on the PCR reads. Of about 18,000 distinct CDR3 sequences in the sample, more than 50% were seen once. The CDR3 loop spans 15 amino acids. The germline V gene has CDR1 SEHNR and CDR2 FQNEAQ (reference sequence). The V gene end was trimmed by 5 bases and the J gene end by 5 bases; junction bases not matched to a gene: 7. Treatment defined: roughly nine-day PBMC culture with coronavirus spike peptide pools or control peptides (ViraFEST assay). The specimen comprised CD4+ T cells from blood, cultured in vitro, sampled before SARS-CoV-2 vaccination. The genes are TRBV7-9 and TRBJ1-1; 11 bases are shared with TRBD1. The origin of this receptor is a human donor who had recovered from COVID-19. The CDR3 loop is CASSQDGTGGTEAFF. CDR3 sequence (DNA): TGTGCCAGCAGCCAAGACGGGACAGGGGGTACTGAAGCTTTCTTT.